This T cell receptor beta chain was sequenced during a study of CXCR3-negative and CXCR3-positive naive CD8 T cells. Study at large: Total TRB output reached 110 million to 150 million reads, about 1.5 +/- 0.3 million per library.

Study findings and constraints: Memory, not naive, CXCR3-negative and CXCR3-positive cells differed in TRBV-TRBJ usage.

Germline CDR1 and CDR2: MGHRA and YSYEKL. The length of the CDR3 is 13 residues. Details on this clonotype: The antigen is undetermined.

UMI-labeled 5' RACE yielded the TRB cDNA libraries. TCRdb processed the 5' RACE reads again and assigns one entry to each CDR3 protein, with no DNA. This sample's table reports some 130,000 distinct CDR3 sequences. The rearrangement uses TRBV4-1 and TRBJ2-7; no DNA is available, so the TRBD1 call from TCRdb remains unchecked. The clonotype was recovered from a human donor in good health. Some clones in this sample may be carry-over from other donors' samples. The sample was naive CXCR3- CD8+ T cells from blood. Indicated subset: CD45RO-CCR7+CD27+CD95- naive CD8+ T cells lacking CXCR3 (TNR3-). The CDR3 protein is CASSQRGAVEQYF.